Only one count was recorded for the clone carrying this T cell receptor beta chain. Losses at the gene ends were 6 bases for V and 6 bases for J; bases not matched to a gene: 8. CDR1 SNHLY and CDR2 FYNNEI come from the germline V gene. The CDR3 totals 14 residues. This sample stems from a study of blood T cell repertoires in COVID-19. At the level of the study: The origin of the acute and convalescent COVID-19 samples was the United States, Italy and Spain. Sample material is recorded as cDNA or gDNA derived from T cells, B-cell-depleted T cells, or PBMCs.

Authors' analysis steps: Researchers report that nucleated cell counts were estimated from reference gene primer amplification. This table comes from immunoSEQ multiplex PCR, and its TCRdb copy is limited to in-frame clones, with some not included. Clonal size and the V and J genes are those of that table, whereas D and trimming came from the DNA. The sample lists under 95,000 clones; about 89% were seen once. The chain is built from TRBV2 and TRBJ1-5, with 7 bases lining up with TRBD1. This TCR was sampled from a human donor with acute or convalescent COVID-19. The donor label of this sample is uncertain. Specimen: peripheral blood. For the CDR3, the DNA is TGTGCCAGCAGAGAGACAGGGCGGCGTCAGCCCCAGCATTTT. As protein: CASRETGRRQPQHF.